The 11 T cell receptor beta chains in this list originate from one sample, sequenced in a study of cytomegalovirus exposure and HLA in healthy donors (dated by TCRdb to between 2016 and 2019). The library was generated by the immunoSEQ multiplex PCR assay. Entries here come from immuneACCESS through TCRdb and include only in-frame sequences with V and J called. Some clones fail to appear in such tables; in the studies checked, an unresolved V gene covers under half of the shortfall, and the cause of the remainder is unknown. The sample contains around 250,000 clones, roughly 89% of them found a single time. Jointly, the top ten make up roughly 0.4% of the sample. The sequenced material came from PBMCs. These receptors were obtained from a woman in her late teens or twenties in good health and CMV-seronegative.

DNA for the CDR3: TGTGCCAGCAGCTGGACCGAGCGGGCCTCCTACAATGAGCAGTTCTTC. As protein: CASSWTERASYNEQFF. The chain uses TRBV7-3 and TRBJ2-1; possibly TRBD2 for D (6 bases). The CDR3 covers 16 residues. V was pared by 4 bases and J by 0 bases, with 13 bases between. CDR1 is SGHTA, CDR2 FQGTGA, per germline. Using reference TRBV7-3 and TRBJ2-1 for the parts outside the CDR3, the full variable domain is GAGVSQTPSNKVTEKGKYVELRCDPISGHTALYWYRQSLGQGPEFLIYFQGTGAADDSGLPNDRFFAVRPEGSVSTLKIQRTERGDSAVYLCASSWTERASYNEQFFGPGTRLTVL.

The chain combines TRBV7-9 with TRBJ1-4; D is ambiguous. The CDR3 runs to 14 residues. Trimming stripped 4 bases from V and 6 bases from J, with 12 bases between. The V gene's germline CDR1 is SEHNR and CDR2 FQNEAQ (reference sequence). The DNA of the CDR3 is TGTGCCAGCAGCTCGACCGGGTTGGATGAAAAACTGTTTTTT. As protein: CASSSTGLDEKLFF.

This chain joins TRBV2 and TRBJ1-1; TRBD1 agrees at 9 bases. The junction had 2 bases not matched to a gene; V was cut back by 6 bases and J by 0 bases. This CDR3 region has 14 residues. Germline V lookup: CDR1 SNHLY, CDR2 FYNNEI. The CDR3 nucleotides read TGTGCCAGCAGGAGACAGGGGGTGAACACTGAAGCTTTCTTT. Its protein is CASRRQGVNTEAFF.

This chain uses TRBV7-9 with TRBJ1-4; unclear D gene. The CDR3 has 12 amino acids. The germline V gene has CDR1 SEHNR and CDR2 FQNEAQ (reference sequence). V dropped 1 base and J dropped 6 bases, with 3 bases sitting between them. CDR3 in DNA: TGTGCCAGCAGCTTAGACTATGAAAAACTGTTTTTT. As protein: CASSLDYEKLFF.

The chain has TRBV7-9 and TRBJ1-5; D unclear. The CDR3 is made up of 16 amino acids. Germline values: CDR1 SEHNR, CDR2 FQNEAQ (reference sequence). Trimming pared 6 bases from V and 0 bases from J, leaving 15 bases between. CDR3 bases: TGTGCCAGCAGTTCTAGCCTGTACAATAGCAATCAGCCCCAGCATTTT. Protein sequence: CASSSSLYNSNQPQHF. The full variable domain, completed using reference TRBV7-9 and TRBJ1-5, is DTGVSQNPRHKITKRGQNVTFRCDPISEHNRLYWYRQTLGQGPEFLTYFQNEAQLEKSRLLSDRFSAERPKGSFSTLEIQRTEQGDSAMYLCASSSSLYNSNQPQHFGDGTRLSIL.

The chain recombines TRBV7-2 with TRBJ1-5, with TRBD1 matching 7 bases. V lost 1 base to trimming and J lost 4 bases; unmatched junction nucleotides: 4. The germline CDR1 and CDR2 sequences are SGHTA and FQGNSA. The CDR3 consists of 15 residues. This chain's CDR3 is CASSLGGQRNQPQHF. As DNA, the CDR3 is TGTGCCAGCAGCTTAGGGGGACAGAGAAATCAGCCCCAGCATTTT.

The chain carries TRBV7-2 and TRBJ2-5, with TRBD1 matching over 8 bases. The trim removed 5 bases at V and 7 bases at J, leaving 9 bases unmatched. Germline V gene lookup returns CDR1 SGHTA and CDR2 FQGNSA. This CDR3 comprises 14 residues. The CDR3 sequence: CASSPGTGWGTQYF. In DNA form, the CDR3 reads TGTGCCAGCAGCCCCGGGACAGGATGGGGGACCCAGTACTTC.

As DNA, the CDR3 is TGTGCCAGCAGCTGGCGGGCGGGGGGTTCCTACGAGCAGTACTTC. As protein: CASSWRAGGSYEQYF. The rearrangement uses TRBV7-6 and TRBJ2-7; 8 bases line up with TRBD2. The V segment lost 4 bases and the J segment 1 base; nucleotides outside the gene matches: 6. CDR3 length: 15 residues. The germline CDR1 and CDR2 sequences are SGHVS and FNYEAQ.

The chain uses TRBV7-9 and TRBJ2-7, with 7 positions matching TRBD2. The CDR3 covers 15 residues. The ends lost 1 base at V and 1 base at J; junction bases unmatched: 4. The germline gives CDR1 SEHNR, CDR2 FQNEAQ (reference sequence). CDR3 sequence reads: CASSLVVGGSYEQYF. CDR3 sequence (DNA): TGTGCCAGCAGCTTAGTGGTGGGGGGGTCCTACGAGCAGTACTTC.

The chain has TRBV5-6 and TRBJ2-1; 10 bases fit TRBD1. CDR3 length: 16 amino acids. CDR1 is SGHDT, CDR2 YYEEEE, per germline. J lost 2 bases, V lost 2 bases, and 4 bases had no gene match. CDR3: CASSFSTGGPYNEQFF. CDR3 sequence (DNA): TGTGCCAGCAGCTTTTCGACAGGGGGCCCCTACAATGAGCAGTTCTTC.

This chain joins TRBV7-8 and TRBJ2-3; D gene unclear. Germline values: CDR1 SGHVS, CDR2 FQNEAQ. V was pared by 4 bases and J by 2 bases, with 10 bases between. The CDR3 extends over 14 amino acids. The CDR3 is CASSSSGPTDTQYF. The CDR3, as DNA: TGTGCCAGCAGCTCGTCAGGCCCCACAGATACGCAGTATTTT.